These 4 T cell receptor beta chains were sequenced from one sample in a study of T cell responses to AZD1222 COVID-19 vaccine (dated by TCRdb to about 2021). Per the publication, the time point label means: about 28 days (+/-7) after the second vaccine dose. The library was made by the immunoSEQ multiplex PCR assay. This immuneACCESS table, as held by TCRdb, lists in-frame sequences with V and J called but not all clones. Of the missing ones, under half trace to an unresolved V gene in checked studies; the others have no known cause. The table for this sample lists more than 75,000 clones; 90% of them were counted only once. The ten largest clones represent less than 5.5% of the sample. The sample here was peripheral blood, taken 28 days after the second AZD1222 dose. The source is an adult who received the AZD1222 COVID-19 vaccine.

The chain recombines TRBV5-3 with TRBJ2-7; TRBD1 matches at 12 bases. TRBV5-3 is known as an ORF, though its function is uncertain. Trimming at V came to 4 bases and at J to 5 bases, leaving 7 bases not matched to a gene. CDR3 length: 15 residues. The CDR3 protein is CARSGGTGGYHEQYF. The DNA of the CDR3 is TGTGCCAGAAGCGGAGGGACAGGGGGCTATCACGAGCAGTACTTC.

In its sample, this clone was seen once. The chain combines TRBV5-4 with TRBJ1-1, with D possibly being TRBD1 (5 bases). The CDR3 extends over 13 amino acids. Germline assignment: CDR1 SGHNT and CDR2 YYREEE (reference sequence). V was cut by 0 bases and J by 4 bases, with 7 bases left in between. CDR3 region: CASSLAGSTEAFF. DNA for the CDR3: TGTGCCAGCAGCTTGGCAGGGTCCACTGAAGCTTTCTTT.

The rearrangement uses TRBV4-3 and TRBJ1-4, with D hard to call. Germline V CDR1 and CDR2: LGHNA, YSLEER. Trimming removed 7 bases at V and 1 base at J, with 10 bases between. This CDR3 comprises 14 residues. In DNA form, the CDR3 reads TGCGCCAGCAACGGTGGGGAAACTAATGAAAAACTGTTTTTT. Amino acids: CASNGGETNEKLFF.

The chain combines TRBV6-5 with TRBJ1-2; D gene uncertain. Germline CDR1 is MNHEY and CDR2 is SVGAGI. The CDR3 spans 16 residues. V lost 2 bases, J lost 1 base, and 14 bases lay in between. The DNA for the CDR3 is TGTGCCAGCAGTTACGAGGGAGGGTCGGGTAACTATGGCTACACCTTC. Translation: CASSYEGGSGNYGYTF.